The 2 T cell receptor beta chains presented below share a single source sample, sequenced in a study of identical twins. TCRdb fed the 5' RACE reads into MiXCR, producing one record per CDR3 protein. The sample consists of 300,000 to 350,000 distinct CDR3 sequences, about 12% of them appearing once. The same sample was also used in a study of yellow fever vaccine responses in identical twins.

The sample consisted of CD8+ T cells sorted from blood. Source of these receptors: a woman aged 18-30 years in good health.

The chain is built from TRBV20-1 and TRBJ2-7; 8 nucleotides agree with TRBD1. CDR3 length: 13 residues. Unmatched junction bases numbered 5, after V lost 5 bases and J lost 2 bases. The germline gives CDR1 DFQATT, CDR2 SNEGSKA (reference sequence). The CDR3 loop reads CSAPTDRAYEQYV. CDR3 nucleotide sequence: TGCAGTGCTCCGACGGACAGGGCCTACGAGCAGTACGTC.

The V call is TRBV27, the J call TRBJ2-1; 8 bases line up with TRBD2. Germline V lookup: CDR1 MNHEY, CDR2 SMNVEV (reference sequence). The CDR3 is 15 residues long. Trimming removed 7 bases from V and 2 bases from J; junction bases left unmatched: 7. The CDR3 loop is CASKSGGGTYNEQFF. CDR3 nucleotide sequence: TGTGCCAGCAAATCAGGCGGGGGGACCTACAATGAGCAGTTCTTC.